This is a list of T cell receptor beta chains from one sample in a study of a mutant IDH1 vaccine in newly diagnosed glioma. Clones were read by immunoSEQ multiplex PCR, and TCRdb kept only the in-frame ones, dropping some. The sample contains some 87,000 clones, around 80% of which appear only once. Sequencing used PBMCs, obtained from a glioma patient treated with radiotherapy, temozolomide or both. These receptors came from a man aged 35 to 55 with glioma. Each CDR3 is given with its conserved first and last residue. A D gene is named only where the DNA matches it firmly.

J gene: TRBJ2-7; D gene: .; V gene: TRBV27; CDR3 protein: CASSSPGTPKYYEQYF
J gene: TRBJ2-1; D gene: TRBD2; V gene: TRBV6-4; CDR3 protein: CASSDLYGGDYNEQFF
J gene: TRBJ2-1; D gene: TRBD2; V gene: TRBV27; CDR3 protein: CASSLGLAKNNEQFF
J gene: TRBJ1-1; D gene: .; V gene: TRBV7-9; CDR3 protein: CASSLRGEGHRGSTEAFF
J gene: TRBJ1-2; D gene: TRBD1; V gene: TRBV19; CDR3 protein: CASRGQGDRHGYTF
J gene: TRBJ2-1; D gene: TRBD1; V gene: TRBV15; CDR3 protein: CATSNMTGKDEQFF
J gene: TRBJ2-7; D gene: TRBD1; V gene: TRBV9; CDR3 protein: CASSVAGTGRDEQYF
J gene: TRBJ1-4; D gene: .; V gene: TRBV14; CDR3 protein: CASSPAVRGRYEKLFF
J gene: TRBJ1-1; D gene: .; V gene: TRBV6-5; CDR3 protein: CASTLTSGRNEAFF
J gene: TRBJ2-7; D gene: TRBD1; V gene: TRBV6-1; CDR3 protein: CASRRDRDYEQYF
J gene: TRBJ2-1; D gene: .; V gene: TRBV9; CDR3 protein: CASSEGVRSSNEQFF
J gene: TRBJ1-2; D gene: TRBD1; V gene: TRBV27; CDR3 protein: CASSFLTGEGIANYGYTF
J gene: TRBJ2-2; D gene: TRBD2; V gene: TRBV29-1; CDR3 protein: CSVRGGRDTGELFF
J gene: TRBJ2-7; D gene: TRBD2; V gene: TRBV29-1; CDR3 protein: CSVASGLAGGYEQYF
J gene: TRBJ1-5; D gene: .; V gene: TRBV30; CDR3 protein: CAWSSDRGNQPQHF
J gene: TRBJ2-1; D gene: TRBD1; V gene: TRBV4-3; CDR3 protein: CASSQDIQGAAYNEQFF